The 19 T cell receptor beta chains below come from one sample, sequenced in a study of shared clonotypes between healthy human individuals. Naivety among CD8 cells was defined by CD45RO negativity and positive CCR7 selection, thereby excluding terminally differentiated effector memory CD45RA+ cells. Here immunoSEQ multiplex PCR was the method, and the copy in TCRdb shows in-frame clones only, minus some. The profile shows 630,000 or so clones, 95% to 98% of them singletons. Material: naive CD8+ T cells sorted from blood. The receptors come from a young man in good health.

The V call is TRBV27, the J call TRBJ1-3; D is ambiguous. The CDR3 is made up of 15 amino acids. Germline CDR1 reads MNHEY; CDR2 reads SMNVEV (reference sequence). With 5 bases removed from V and 4 bases from J, the gap between germline ends came to 15 bases. CDR3 sequence: CASSPNLIVGNTIYF. The CDR3, as DNA: TGTGCCAGCAGTCCCAATCTTATAGTAGGAAACACCATATATTTT.

V is TRBV28 and J is TRBJ1-2; no clear D. The CDR3 extends over 12 amino acids. Trimming removed 3 bases from V and 2 bases from J, with 4 bases in between. Germline V gives CDR1 MDHEN, CDR2 SYDVKM. CDR3 in DNA: TGTGCCAGCAGTTTCGGGAACTATGGCTACACCTTC. Residues: CASSFGNYGYTF.

In its sample, this clone was seen once. The identical CDR3 is also encoded by other nucleotide sequences in the sample. J is TRBJ1-5 and V is TRBV7-9, with TRBD1 matching 9 bases. The V gene end was trimmed by 5 bases and the J gene end by 7 bases; junction bases not matched to a gene: 6. Germline loops: CDR1 SEHNR, CDR2 FQNEAQ (reference sequence). The CDR3 consists of 14 residues. CDR3 in amino acids: CASSTGQGDQPQHF. In DNA, the CDR3 is TGTGCCAGCAGCACGGGACAGGGAGACCAGCCCCAGCATTTT.

This sequence joins TRBV28 and TRBJ1-5; D not certain. V gave up 3 bases and J gave up 7 bases, with 13 bases separating them. The CDR3 is 14 amino acids. Germline V lookup: CDR1 MDHEN, CDR2 SYDVKM. The CDR3 DNA reads as TGTGCCAGCAGTTTCCGGGGTTCCGGGCAGCCCCAGCATTTT. Its protein product is CASSFRGSGQPQHF.

The chain is built from TRBV11-2 and TRBJ2-3; 10 bases are a match to TRBD2. V lost 0 bases and J lost 2; bases outside the gene matches: 8. The CDR3 consists of 18 residues. Per the germline V gene, CDR1 is SGHAT and CDR2 is FQNNGV. The CDR3 DNA is TGTGCCAGCAGCTTAGACGTTTGGACTAGCGGTAACACAGATACGCAGTATTTT. As protein: CASSLDVWTSGNTDTQYF. Variable domain in full (rest from reference TRBV11-2 and TRBJ2-3): EAGVAQSPRYKIIEKRQSVAFWCNPISGHATLYWYQQILGQGPKLLIQFQNNGVVDDSQLPKDRFSAERLKGVDSTLKIQPAKLEDSAVYLCASSLDVWTSGNTDTQYFGPGTRLTVL.

The chain joins TRBV2 to TRBJ2-1; 9 nucleotides align to TRBD1. V lost 7 bases and J lost 3; bases outside the gene matches: 4. Germline V gene lookup returns CDR1 SNHLY and CDR2 FYNNEI. The CDR3 covers 14 residues. The CDR3 bases are TGTGCCAGCATCGGGACAGGGCTCTACAATGAGCAGTTCTTC. Its translation: CASIGTGLYNEQFF.

The chain uses TRBV6-5 and TRBJ1-2; 7 bases map to TRBD1. CDR3 length: 14 residues. CDR1 and CDR2 from the germline V gene are MNHEY and SVGAGI. V lost 3 bases, J lost 4 bases, and 5 bases stayed unmatched. CDR3 DNA: TGTGCCAGCAGTTATAAGGCAGGGGGCTATGGCTACACCTTC. It codes for CASSYKAGGYGYTF.

This chain connects TRBV10-1 to TRBJ2-1, with D possibly TRBD2 on 6 matching bases. Between the trimmed V and J ends, which lost 5 bases and 5 bases, there was a span of 10 bases. The CDR3 consists of 13 residues. The germline gives CDR1 WNHNN, CDR2 SYGVQD (reference sequence). The CDR3 protein is CASSIGGNNEQFF. DNA of the CDR3: TGCGCCAGCAGTATTGGAGGGAACAATGAGCAGTTCTTC.

Concerning this clone: The conserved closing phenylalanine or tryptophan is absent in this CDR3, likely reflecting a read error. The V gene is TRBV5-1, the J gene TRBJ2-7; tentative D call: TRBD1 (6 bases). CDR3 size: 14 residues. The germline gives CDR1 SGHRS, CDR2 YFSETQ. V was trimmed by 5 bases and J by 4 bases, leaving 16 bases between them. CDR3 region: CASRPPGQLYEQYL. Written as DNA, the CDR3 is TGCGCCAGCAGACCCCCGGGACAACTTTACGAGCAGTACTTA.

J is TRBJ1-2 and V is TRBV7-8, with D perhaps TRBD1 (5 bases). The V end was cut by 8 bases, the J end by 4 bases, with 11 bases between. Germline CDR1 is SGHVS and CDR2 is FQNEAQ. The CDR3 is 12 amino acids. The CDR3: CASDQGLYGYTF. Here the CDR3 DNA reads TGTGCCAGCGATCAGGGACTCTATGGCTACACCTTC.

The rearrangement links TRBV13 to TRBJ2-7; no reliable D call. CDR1 and CDR2 (germline): PRHDT, FYEKMQ (reference sequence). The V and J ends lost 6 bases and 2 bases respectively, with 20 bases between them. The CDR3 has 16 amino acids. The CDR3 sequence is CASRPKGADITYEQYF. CDR3 sequence (DNA): TGTGCCAGCAGGCCAAAGGGCGCGGATATTACCTACGAGCAGTACTTC.

The chain combines TRBV6-1 with TRBJ1-2, with no clear D. Trimming took 5 bases from V and 1 from J, leaving 2 bases between them. Per germline, CDR1 MNHNS and CDR2 SASEGT. CDR3 length: 11 amino acids. CDR3 DNA: TGTGCCAGCAGTCTTAACTATGGCTACACCTTC. This codes for CASSLNYGYTF.

J is TRBJ1-1 and V is TRBV5-4, with TRBD1 as a possible D gene (6 bases). This CDR3 contains 16 residues. Trimming removed 2 bases at V and 1 base at J, with 15 bases between. Per the germline V gene, CDR1 is SGHNT and CDR2 is YYREEE (reference sequence). The CDR3 nucleotides read TGTGCCAGCAGCTTAAGGCAGGGGACCACGAACACTGAAGCTTTCTTT. Translating it yields CASSLRQGTTNTEAFF.

Here the CDR3 reads CASSWVQSPYEQYF. Here the CDR3 DNA reads TGTGCCAGCAGCTGGGTACAGAGCCCCTACGAGCAGTACTTC. The rearrangement joins TRBV5-6 to TRBJ2-7; no clear D gene. The CDR3 loop spans 14 amino acids. Germline CDR1 reads SGHDT; CDR2 reads YYEEEE. V was clipped by 3 bases and J by 2 bases, with 12 bases between them. Combining the CDR3 with reference TRBV5-6 and TRBJ2-7 gives the whole variable domain DAGVTQSPTHLIKTRGQQVTLRCSPKSGHDTVSWYQQALGQGPQFIFQYYEEEERQRGNFPDRFSGHQFPNYSSELNVNALLLGDSALYLCASSWVQSPYEQYFGPGTRLTVT.

CDR3 region: CASSQETGIDEQYF. The CDR3 DNA reads TGCGCCAGCAGCCAAGAAACGGGAATTGACGAGCAGTACTTC. This chain uses TRBV4-1 with TRBJ2-7; TRBD2 is a possible D gene (5 bases). Germline V gene sequence: CDR1 MGHRA, CDR2 YSYEKL. The CDR3 consists of 14 residues. Trimming pared 0 bases from V and 5 bases from J, leaving 11 bases between.

The rearrangement links TRBV5-1 to TRBJ2-5; D is ambiguous. Germline lookup yields CDR1 SGHRS and CDR2 YFSETQ. V was trimmed by 4 bases and J by 5 bases, leaving 12 bases between them. The CDR3 has 13 amino acids. The CDR3 nucleotides are TGCGCCAGCAGCCCTCATGTCCGGGAGACCCAGTACTTC. This encodes CASSPHVRETQYF.

The chain recombines TRBV7-9 with TRBJ2-2; 7 bases map to TRBD1. The CDR3 totals 16 residues. Germline loops: CDR1 SEHNR, CDR2 FQNEAQ (reference sequence). Germline trimming cut 5 bases from V and 6 bases from J; bases unmatched to any gene: 12. CDR3: CASSKPGQTPSGELFF. CDR3 in DNA: TGTGCCAGCAGCAAACCGGGACAGACTCCATCCGGGGAGCTGTTTTTT.

The chain is built from TRBV11-2 and TRBJ1-3; 7 nucleotides agree with TRBD1. The junction had 4 bases not matched to a gene; V was cut back by 8 bases and J by 0 bases. The CDR3 runs to 14 residues. Germline V gene lookup returns CDR1 SGHAT and CDR2 FQNNGV. CDR3: CASSGQVSGNTIYF. CDR3 DNA: TGTGCCAGCTCCGGACAGGTCTCTGGAAACACCATATATTTT.

The chain is built from TRBV7-6 and TRBJ1-1; D perhaps matches TRBD1 (5 bases). The CDR3 is 18 residues long. The germline V gene encodes CDR1 SGHVS and CDR2 FNYEAQ. Trimming pared 4 bases from V and 0 bases from J, leaving 21 bases between. CDR3 sequence (DNA): TGTGCCAGCAGCTCCTTTTTGTCCAGGGAAGACATGAACACTGAAGCTTTCTTT. Translating gives CASSSFLSREDMNTEAFF.